This note documents a single T cell receptor (beta chain) sequence. What antigen it recognizes has not been identified. Per-nucleotide qualities are absent, and no much larger clonotype sits a single base away. These data come from a study of blood T cell repertoires in COVID-19 (dated by TCRdb to the early 2020s). With respect to the entire study: Samples from collaborators originated in the United States, Italy and Spain and spanned both the acute and convalescent phases of COVID-19. The material from the prospective study consisted of cDNA or gDNA derived from T cells, B-cell-depleted T cells, or PBMCs. The dataset comprised deeply sampled blood TCRbeta repertoires from subjects exposed to, actively infected with, or recovered from COVID-19. The repertoires were made available in a free public database intended to serve as a resource for research on the immune response to SARS-CoV-2. Samples came from the ongoing ImmuneRACE study (first 160 participants) plus 1,254 subjects from 6 global collaborators. The sample metadata nearly always contained a de-identified subject ID, COVID-19 status, age in years and sex. Where HLA class I and class II types were available, the types were taken from metadata supplied by the sample provider, not from assay-based typing. On the study overall, not on this receptor specifically: The amount of clinical and demographic metadata varied by source and participant and was provided uncurated.

In the prospective study, participants were 18 to 89 years old, resided in 24 geographic areas of the United States, and were enrolled through a virtual design. In the prospective study, participants were assigned to cohorts based on the clinical history participants reported in a screening survey and a study questionnaire. Exposed participants were defined as having been in contact with someone with a PCR-confirmed or clinician-diagnosed COVID-19 case within 2 weeks of study entry. Mobile phlebotomists in the prospective study collected whole blood, serum and a nasopharyngeal or oropharyngeal swab from every participant. Prospective study participants could optionally give additional blood draws and questionnaires over an approximately two-month period. Before DNA extraction, prospective study blood samples were shipped either frozen or at room temperature. Including the terminal cysteine and phenylalanine, the CDR3 comprises 13 residues. Only the CDR3 part of the read is kept: 39 bases, read in frame from the first base. V loses 3 bases of germline sequence and J loses 1 base, and the interval between the two ends is 6 bases. Per the germline V gene, MNHNS is the CDR1 and SASEGT is the CDR2.

TCRbeta CDR3 regions were amplified from genomic DNA by means of the immunoSEQ Assay, a bias-controlled multiplex PCR. Per the source publication's procedure: The number of nucleated cells in each sample was estimated by amplification of reference gene primers within the assay. Sequence reads were collapsed and filtered to measure the absolute abundance of every unique TCRbeta CDR3 rearrangement. Productive Simpson clonality was computed per sample as the square root of Simpson's diversity index over productive rearrangements. The table was pulled from immuneACCESS by TCRdb, which kept in-frame rearrangements only. Such tables lose some clones; where checked, under half of the loss comes from unresolved V genes, and the rest has no known cause. The V and J calls and clone size are taken from that table; D and trimming were inferred from the DNA. This sample is represented by 210,000 or so clones; approximately 89% of them were singletons. The ten largest clones capture under 4.5% of the sample.

The chain links TRBV6-1 with TRBJ1-1, with the D gene uncertain. The TCR comes from a woman in her twenties or thirties who had been exposed to COVID-19. The material sequenced was PBMCs or T cells enriched from blood (not recorded which). The sequenced DNA is TGTGCCAGCAGTGAGTCACAGAACACTGAAGCTTTCTTT. Translated, it reads CASSESQNTEAFF.